The rows below give T cell receptor beta chains drawn from one sample of a study of cytomegalovirus exposure and HLA in healthy donors. Profiling relied on immunoSEQ multiplex PCR, and the TCRdb table lists in-frame clones only, not all of them. The table shows fewer than 150,000 clones, with roughly two thirds occurring only once. Sequencing input: PBMCs. These receptor sequences come from a human donor in good health. Both conserved end residues are part of each CDR3. Fields, in order: CDR3 length, J gene, D gene, V gene, clone size, CDR3 protein, CDR3 DNA. The D gene is left open where the match is weak. Size tells how often a clone was seen (once, few, many) or the class of an expanded clone, and some rows leave it out.

>16|TRBJ2-7|TRBD1|TRBV11-2|-
CASSLARGQGAWEQYF
TGTGCCAGCAGCTTAGCCCGGGGACAGGGGGCATGGGAGCAGTACTTC
>14|TRBJ2-1|TRBD2|TRBV30|-
CAWSDLAGVGEQFF
TGTGCCTGGAGCGATTTAGCGGGAGTAGGTGAGCAGTTCTTC
>13|TRBJ2-2|-|TRBV29-1|-
CSVDGVVTGELFF
TGCAGCGTCGACGGGGTGGTAACCGGGGAGCTGTTTTTT
>15|TRBJ2-7|TRBD2|TRBV6-1|-
CASRGSGSPTYEQYF
TGTGCCAGCAGAGGTAGCGGGAGTCCCACCTACGAGCAGTACTTC
>13|TRBJ2-7|-|TRBV7-9|-
CASSLAGGGEQYF
TGTGCCAGCAGCTTGGCAGGGGGAGGCGAGCAGTACTTC
>16|TRBJ2-4|TRBD1|TRBV7-9|-
CASSDTGGETKNIQYF
TGTGCCAGCAGCGATACAGGGGGCGAGACCAAAAACATTCAGTACTTC
>15|TRBJ1-2|-|TRBV29-1|once
CSVSPRAIRDYGYTF
TGCAGCGTGTCACCCAGGGCGATAAGGGACTATGGCTACACCTTC
>14|TRBJ2-7|TRBD1|TRBV5-1|few
CASSFRDRADEQYF
TGCGCCAGCAGCTTCCGGGACAGGGCTGACGAGCAGTACTTC
>15|TRBJ2-5|TRBD2|TRBV4-2|-
CASSDRLAAQETQYF
TGTGCCAGCAGCGACCGACTAGCGGCACAAGAGACCCAGTACTTC
>16|TRBJ2-5|TRBD2|TRBV6-6|-
CASRLAAWTYQETQYF
TGTGCCAGTCGACTAGCGGCATGGACGTACCAAGAGACCCAGTACTTC
>12|TRBJ2-7|-|TRBV7-9|few
CSSSPRSYEQYF
TGTTCCAGCAGTCCTCGTTCCTACGAGCAGTACTTC
>14|TRBJ2-3|TRBD1|TRBV10-3|-
CAINGQGPADTQYF
TGTGCCATCAACGGACAGGGGCCCGCAGATACGCAGTATTTT
>14|TRBJ2-1|-|TRBV15|once
CATSPGDSYNEQFF
TGTGCCACCAGCCCGGGGGATTCCTACAATGAGCAGTTCTTC
>15|TRBJ2-3|-|TRBV5-6|few
CASRAGLRSTDTQYF
TGTGCCAGCAGGGCGGGATTACGTAGCACAGATACGCAGTATTTT
>14|TRBJ2-5|-|TRBV6-1|once
CASRVTGRQETQYF
TGTGCCAGCAGGGTCACAGGGCGCCAAGAGACCCAGTACTTC
>16|TRBJ2-2|-|TRBV5-4|few
CASSFGLTRNTGELFF
TGTGCCAGCAGCTTTGGACTTACCAGGAACACCGGGGAGCTGTTTTTT
>13|TRBJ2-7|-|TRBV7-6|-
CASSLLGAYEQYF
TGTGCCAGCAGCTTATTGGGGGCATACGAGCAGTACTTC
>13|TRBJ1-1|-|TRBV5-6|-
CASSWGADTEAFF
TGTGCCAGCAGCTGGGGAGCGGACACTGAAGCTTTCTTT
>13|TRBJ2-2|-|TRBV4-1|few
CASSQDQFGELFF
TGCGCCAGCAGCCAAGATCAGTTCGGGGAGCTGTTTTTT
>13|TRBJ2-3|-|TRBV7-3|-
CASSPGGTDTQYF
TGTGCCAGCAGCCCGGGAGGCACAGATACGCAGTATTTT
>11|TRBJ1-2|-|TRBV19|-
CASDGGDGYTF
TGTGCCAGCGATGGGGGGGATGGCTACACCTTC
>14|TRBJ2-3|-|TRBV11-1|-
CASSFGVAADTQYF
TGTGCCAGCAGCTTCGGAGTTGCTGCAGATACGCAGTATTTT
>15|TRBJ2-7|TRBD2|TRBV9|few
CASSRRGSGGSEQYF
TGTGCCAGCAGTCGAAGAGGGAGCGGGGGATCCGAGCAGTACTTC
>14|TRBJ2-2|TRBD1|TRBV6-1|few
CAISTGTNTGELFF
TGTGCCATCTCGACAGGGACCAACACCGGGGAGCTGTTTTTT
>14|TRBJ1-5|-|TRBV19|few
CASSGLDFNQPQHF
TGTGCCAGTAGTGGACTGGACTTCAATCAGCCCCAGCATTTT
>13|TRBJ1-5|-|TRBV10-2|-
CASRSGSYQPQHF
TGCGCCAGCAGATCCGGGTCCTATCAGCCCCAGCATTTT